This TCR beta chain was identified during a study of T-cell memory formation after mild COVID-19. Study-wide background: TCR clusters were largely donor specific.

Worth noting for this clonotype: Its antigen remains unidentified.

TCRdb re-analysed the 5' RACE reads in MiXCR, keeping a single row per CDR3 protein. The data show over 300,000 distinct CDR3 sequences, 20% to 25% seen once. There are 14 residues in the CDR3. V shed 2 bases and J 2 bases; nucleotides not matched to a gene: 5. Germline V gives CDR1 SQVTM, CDR2 ANQGSEA. The study, taken as a whole, reports: Shrinking CD4+ clones resided mostly in CM and EM, and CD8+ ones in EMRA. Pre-infection memory held some responding clones, suggesting pre-existing cross-reactive T cells responded. A second wave expanding day 15 to 37 was CD4+-biased; contracting clones were balanced.

The sequence was collected from a man in his late teens or twenties who had mild COVID-19 (a few samples of this study predate the infection). Cell type and time point are not known. Sequenced material: PBMCs or a T cell subset sorted from them (not recorded which). V gene TRBV29-1 combines with J gene TRBJ2-7; 8 positions agree with TRBD1. CDR3 in DNA: TGCAGCGTTGAAACCGGGACAGGCACCTACGAGCAGTACTTC. It encodes CSVETGTGTYEQYF.